The rows below give T cell receptor beta chains drawn from one sample of a study of cytomegalovirus exposure and HLA in healthy donors. TCRdb's table, derived via immunoSEQ multiplex PCR, lists solely in-frame clones and lacks some. The sample yields some 130,000 clones, 84% seen once. Sequencing was done on a sample of PBMCs. The origin of the receptors is a woman in her 30s in good health and CMV-seronegative. Each CDR3 is given with its conserved first and last residue. D genes are given only for firm matches. Not every row has a clone size; where given, it reads once, few, many or a size class.

j_gene,abundance,v_gene,d_gene,CDR3nt,CDR3aa
TRBJ2-6,NA,TRBV6-1,NA,TGTGCCAGCAGTGAACAGGGTACTGGGGCCAACGTCCTGACTTTC,CASSEQGTGANVLTF
TRBJ2-1,NA,TRBV6-5,TRBD1,TGTGCCAGCAGTTGGGGACAGAGCTCCTACAATGAGCAGTTCTTC,CASSWGQSSYNEQFF
TRBJ1-1,NA,TRBV6-1,NA,TGTGCCAGCAGTGTCATACCTCCGCGCACTGAAGCTTTCTTT,CASSVIPPRTEAFF
TRBJ1-3,NA,TRBV6-5,NA,TGTGCCAGCAGCCCCGTCCGGGGATTAAACACCATATATTTT,CASSPVRGLNTIYF
TRBJ1-6,NA,TRBV30,TRBD1,TGTGCTGGGGACAGGACTAATAATTCACCCCTCCACTTT,CAGDRTNNSPLHF
TRBJ1-4,once,TRBV5-1,TRBD1,TGCGCCAGCAGCTTGGGGACAGGGAATTCGGGGAAACTGTTTTTT,CASSLGTGNSGKLFF
TRBJ1-6,NA,TRBV7-9,NA,TGTGCCAGCAGCTTACATGGAGCAGATAATTCACCCCTCCACTTT,CASSLHGADNSPLHF
TRBJ2-5,NA,TRBV6-5,NA,TGTGCCAGCAGCGGCCTCGAGGGGGTTTCGGAGACCCAGTACTTC,CASSGLEGVSETQYF
TRBJ2-7,few,TRBV7-3,TRBD2,TGTGCCAGCAGCCCGGCGGGGGGCGAGCAGTACTTC,CASSPAGGEQYF
TRBJ1-4,NA,TRBV6-6,TRBD1,TGTGCCAGCAGTTACTCGGGGCAGGGGGCTTGGAAACTGTTTTTT,CASSYSGQGAWKLFF
TRBJ2-5,NA,TRBV7-2,NA,TGTGCCAGCAGGTCAAGGGGTGGAGACGAGACCCAGTACTTC,CASRSRGGDETQYF
TRBJ1-6,few,TRBV4-2,NA,TGTGCCAGCAGCCAAGCCTCCTATTCACCCCTCCACTTT,CASSQASYSPLHF
TRBJ2-7,NA,TRBV2,NA,TGTGCCAGCACCCATGGGGCAGGAAACTCCTACGAGCAGTACTTC,CASTHGAGNSYEQYF
TRBJ1-2,NA,TRBV10-3,NA,TGTGCCATCAGAGGGCTACAGGGTGGGTATGGCTACACCTTC,CAIRGLQGGYGYTF
TRBJ1-1,NA,TRBV7-7,NA,TGTGCCAGCAGCTTAGTGACTCCCCCTGAGACTGAAGCTTTCTTT,CASSLVTPPETEAFF
TRBJ2-3,once,TRBV10-3,NA,TGTGCCATCAGTGATGCTCTAGGAGCAGATACGCAGTATTTT,CAISDALGADTQYF
TRBJ2-3,NA,TRBV5-6,TRBD1,TGTGCCAGCAGCACACAGGGGGCCACAGATACGCAGTATTTT,CASSTQGATDTQYF
TRBJ1-2,NA,TRBV9,NA,TGTGCCAGCAGCCCTTCAGATAACTATGGCTACACCTTC,CASSPSDNYGYTF
TRBJ1-2,NA,TRBV18,NA,TGTGCCAGCTCACCACCGGCCAGGTTGACTAACTATGGCTACACCTTC,CASSPPARLTNYGYTF
TRBJ2-5,NA,TRBV10-3,TRBD2,TGTGCCATCAGGGCAGCGGGGGTGCAAGAGACCCAGTACTTC,CAIRAAGVQETQYF
TRBJ2-2,NA,TRBV5-1,TRBD2,TGCGCCAGCAGCCCCGGGACTAGTAGGACCGGGGAGCTGTTTTTT,CASSPGTSRTGELFF
TRBJ1-1,NA,TRBV18,TRBD1,TGTGCCAGCTCACAAAGGACAGGGGATGAAGCTTTCTTT,CASSQRTGDEAFF
TRBJ2-7,NA,TRBV7-2,NA,TGTGCCAGCAGCTTAGGTGGAGGGGCCGCACCCTACGAGCAGTACTTC,CASSLGGGAAPYEQYF
TRBJ1-6,NA,TRBV27,TRBD1,TGTGCCAGCAGTTTGGGACAGGGGTGGTCACCCCTCCACTTT,CASSLGQGWSPLHF
TRBJ1-1,NA,TRBV6-1,TRBD1,TGTGCCAGCACCCCTGGACAGGGGCTTTTGGCTTTCTTT,CASTPGQGLLAFF
TRBJ2-1,NA,TRBV4-1,TRBD2,TGCGCCAGCAGCCTTAGGACTAGCGGGGGATTGATCAATGAGCAGTTCTTC,CASSLRTSGGLINEQFF
TRBJ1-2,NA,TRBV13,NA,TGTGCCAGCAGCTCTGTCGACAGACTTAACTATGGCTACACCTTC,CASSSVDRLNYGYTF
TRBJ1-2,NA,TRBV2,NA,TGTGCCAGCTCGTACCGGGGTTTGACCTATGGCTACACCTTC,CASSYRGLTYGYTF
TRBJ2-3,NA,TRBV5-6,NA,TGTGCCAGCAGCTTGGCCCACTCAGATACGCAGTATTTT,CASSLAHSDTQYF
TRBJ1-2,NA,TRBV4-3,NA,TGCGCCAGCAGCCAAGAAGCAGGTTGGGCCTATGGCTACACCTTC,CASSQEAGWAYGYTF
TRBJ1-5,once,TRBV13,NA,TGTGCCAGCAGCTTACAGGGGTTAGCTAGCAATCAGCCCCAGCATTTT,CASSLQGLASNQPQHF
TRBJ1-6,few,TRBV4-2,NA,TGTGCCAGCAGCCTAGCGCGGGGCTCCTATAATTCACCCCTCCACTTT,CASSLARGSYNSPLHF
TRBJ2-5,NA,TRBV27,TRBD1,TGTGCCAGCGGCCGGGGGGACAGGGTGGGGGAGACCCAGTACTTC,CASGRGDRVGETQYF